This entry describes one T cell receptor beta chain. Its antigen is currently unknown. This specimen belongs to a study of graft-versus-host responses after intestinal transplantation. About the study: Isolated intestinal, liver-intestinal, or multivisceral transplants were what recipients had. For approximately three years after anti-thymocyte globulin induction, all recipients took tacrolimus and steroids.

CDR1 and CDR2 (germline): MGHRA, YSYEKL. V lost 4 bases, J lost 8 bases, and 8 bases stayed unmatched. CDR3 length: 16 amino acids. Study-level results: Detection of GvH clones occurred in recipient marrow, and some had their first appearance in ileum or blood. Early after transplant, HvG clones declined as circulating GvH clones peaked.

The protocol was immunoSEQ multiplex PCR, while the TCRdb copy is restricted to in-frame clones and leaves out a portion. The table includes tens of thousands of clones, 90% detected once. The sequenced sample was unstimulated CD8+ T cells sorted from spleen or lymph node cells, obtained before transplant. This TCR was sampled from a human donor who was the organ donor for an intestinal transplant. The chain employs TRBV4-1 and TRBJ1-6, with 10 bases that match TRBD1. This chain's CDR3 is CASSPALGTGDSPLHF. CDR3 nucleotides: TGCGCCAGCAGCCCCGCCCTGGGGACAGGGGATTCACCCCTCCACTTT.